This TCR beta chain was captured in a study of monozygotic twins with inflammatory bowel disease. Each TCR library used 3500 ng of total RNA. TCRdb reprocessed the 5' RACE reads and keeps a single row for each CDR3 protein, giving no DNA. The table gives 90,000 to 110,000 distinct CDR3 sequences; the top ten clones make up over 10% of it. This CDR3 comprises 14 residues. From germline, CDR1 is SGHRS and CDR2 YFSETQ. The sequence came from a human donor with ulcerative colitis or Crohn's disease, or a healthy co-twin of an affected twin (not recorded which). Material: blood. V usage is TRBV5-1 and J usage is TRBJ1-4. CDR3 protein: CASRKGFGNEKLFF.